This T cell receptor (beta chain) was profiled in a study of T cells in Graves' hyperthyroidism and ophthalmopathy. This clonotype was detected many times. Its antigen is not known. Source material for PBMCs was more than 9.5 ml fresh peripheral blood. Study findings and constraints: Most thyroid clonotypes expanded above 0.001 were also detected in blood.

From germline, CDR1 is SNHLY and CDR2 FYNNEI. The CDR3 contains 14 residues. V lost 7 bases, J lost 1 base, and 14 bases lay in between. Amplified regions were TCR beta CDR3 sequences from RNA transcripts. Initially, a first-round RT-PCR of the TCR CDR3 employed the HTBI primer set. TCRdb re-analysed the multiplex PCR reads in MiXCR, keeping a single row per CDR3 protein. The sample lists about 600,000 distinct CDR3 sequences; approximately 15% were seen once. The source of this sequence is a middle-aged woman with Graves' ophthalmopathy. Material: blood. The genes are TRBV2 and TRBJ2-7; D is tentatively TRBD1 or TRBD2 (5 bases each). CDR3 sequence (DNA): TGTGCCAGCACGCGTACGGGGACGTCCTACGAGCAGTACTTC. Translation gives CASTRTGTSYEQYF.